This T cell receptor (beta chain) was recorded in a study of beta chain features in type 1 diabetes. Overall study context: Examination spanned about 110 million sorted cells from all samples. Study-wide points: Compared with healthy donors, patients appeared to share more similar naive, central memory and regulatory TCRB repertoires. The question of HLA type influencing TCRB rearrangement was one that remained unresolved here.

The authors took one heparinised blood draw, averaging around 120 mL, from each donor. The entirety of the isolated RNA underwent reverse transcription, so expressed TCRB transcripts were sequenced. Produced via immunoSEQ multiplex PCR; TCRdb's table is partial and in-frame only. The sample holds about 360,000 clones, around 12% seen once. This clone has more than one count but fewer than ten. No antigen is known for it. This CDR3 is 16 amino acids long. The junction had 6 bases not matched to a gene; V was cut back by 2 bases and J by 0 bases. In germline, CDR1 is SEHNR, CDR2 FQNEAQ (reference sequence).

The source of this sequence is a man younger than 35 in good health. The sample comprised naive CD4+ T cells from blood. This chain uses TRBV7-9 with TRBJ2-5, with 7 bases fitting TRBD1. CDR3 region: CASSLLRGQYQETQYF. The DNA of the CDR3 is TGTGCCAGCAGCTTACTAAGGGGACAGTACCAAGAGACCCAGTACTTC.